The 22 T cell receptor beta chains in this list originate from one sample, sequenced in a study of T cell responses to AZD1222 COVID-19 vaccine. This table comes from immunoSEQ multiplex PCR, and its TCRdb copy is limited to in-frame clones, with some not included. This sample has 210,000 or so clones, with just over 90% found just once. The sample was peripheral blood, taken on day 0 of MenACWY control vaccination. The receptors here all came from an adult in good health.

The chain joins TRBV7-9 to TRBJ2-5; D is undetermined. Germline V CDR1 and CDR2: SEHNR, FQNEAQ (reference sequence). The CDR3 spans 11 residues. Trimming shortened V by 9 bases and J by 2 bases, and 7 bases separated the two germline ends. Here the CDR3 reads CASTPQETQYF. The DNA of the CDR3 is TGTGCCAGTACACCTCAAGAGACCCAGTACTTC.

The J gene is TRBJ2-2, the V gene TRBV6-5; 7 nucleotides match TRBD1. After removal of 6 bases from V and 5 bases from J, the junction contained 0 bases not matched to a gene. Germline V gene data show CDR1 as MNHEY and CDR2 as SVGAGI. This CDR3 region has 12 residues. The DNA of the CDR3 is TGTGCCAGCAGGACAGGGACCGGGGAGCTGTTTTTT. This translates into CASRTGTGELFF.

The chain combines TRBV30 with TRBJ1-1; possibly TRBD1 for D (5 bases). CDR3 size: 16 residues. The V end was cut by 4 bases, the J end by 2 bases, with 20 bases between. Germline V gene lookup returns CDR1 GTSNPN and CDR2 SVGIG (reference sequence). Written as DNA, the CDR3 is TGTGCCTGGACTCCCCCCCAGGGCGTATTTAACACTGAAGCTTTCTTT. This translates into CAWTPPQGVFNTEAFF.

The chain is built from TRBV10-2 and TRBJ1-6, with a weak D call TRBD1 (5 bases). The germline V gene encodes CDR1 WSHSY and CDR2 SAAADI. Trimming left V 2 bases short and J 4 bases short, with 9 bases between. This CDR3 comprises 15 residues. CDR3 in DNA: TGCGCCAGCAGTGAGCTGGACACTTATAATTCACCCCTCCACTTT. Residues: CASSELDTYNSPLHF.

This clone appeared a single time. The chain is built from TRBV9 and TRBJ1-1; tentative D call: TRBD1 (5 bases). From germline, CDR1 is SGDLS and CDR2 YYNGEE. Trimming shortened V by 4 bases and J by 1 base, and 14 bases separated the two germline ends. The length of the CDR3 is 15 residues. CDR3 residues: CASSIGPGGNTEAFF. As DNA, the CDR3 is TGTGCCAGCAGCATTGGGCCCGGGGGGAACACTGAAGCTTTCTTT.

The chain recombines TRBV19 with TRBJ2-1, with D possibly called TRBD1 or TRBD2 (7 bases each). The ends were cut back, 4 bases at V and 5 bases at J, with 21 bases in the middle. The germline gives CDR1 LNHDA, CDR2 SQIVND (reference sequence). CDR3 length: 17 residues. CDR3 residues: CASSRLRAGGVHNEQFF. The DNA of the CDR3 is TGTGCCAGTAGTAGGCTTCGGGCAGGGGGGGTCCACAATGAGCAGTTCTTC. The full variable domain, completed using reference TRBV19 and TRBJ2-1, is DGGITQSPKYLFRKEGQNVTLSCEQNLNHDAMYWYRQDPGQGLRLIYYSQIVNDFQKGDIAEGYSVSREKKESFPLTVTSAQKNPTAFYLCASSRLRAGGVHNEQFFGPGTRLTVL.

The chain uses TRBV7-9 and TRBJ1-5, with D unclear. Trimming stripped 6 bases from V and 1 base from J, with 10 bases between. The CDR3 is made up of 14 amino acids. Per the germline V gene, CDR1 is SEHNR and CDR2 is FQNEAQ (reference sequence). CDR3 region: CASSNFFSNQPQHF. The CDR3 DNA is TGTGCCAGCAGTAATTTTTTCAGCAATCAGCCCCAGCATTTT.

V usage is TRBV3-1 (or the pseudogene TRBV3-2) and J usage is TRBJ2-1; D is possibly TRBD2 (5 bases). Germline CDR1 and CDR2: LGHDT and YNNKEL (reference sequence). The V gene lost 2 bases and the J gene lost 9 bases, with 17 bases spanning the gap. The CDR3 consists of 15 residues. The CDR3: CASSQRLFATTEQFF. For the CDR3, the DNA is TGTGCCAGCAGCCAACGGCTGTTCGCGACTACTGAGCAGTTCTTC.

This sequence joins TRBV5-1 and TRBJ1-1, with 8 bases fitting TRBD1. In germline, CDR1 is SGHRS, CDR2 YFSETQ. V lost 1 base and J lost 6; bases outside the gene matches: 11. The CDR3 sequence is 16 residues long. The CDR3 is CASSLSVGGTGAEAFF. In nucleotides, the CDR3 is TGCGCCAGCAGCTTGAGTGTCGGCGGGACAGGTGCTGAAGCTTTCTTT.

This sequence joins TRBV19 and TRBJ1-2; 8 bases match TRBD1. The length of the CDR3 is 15 residues. The germline V gene has CDR1 LNHDA and CDR2 SQIVND (reference sequence). J lost 3 bases, V lost 7 bases, and 10 bases had no gene match. The CDR3 DNA reads as TGTGCCAGTACTAAGCATTTGACAGGGGACTATGGCTACACCTTC. This encodes CASTKHLTGDYGYTF.

J is TRBJ2-7 and V is TRBV7-6, with D unresolved. From germline, CDR1 is SGHVS and CDR2 FNYEAQ. The CDR3 loop spans 12 amino acids. V was shortened by 1 base and J by 6 bases, with 7 bases between the two germline ends. CDR3 sequence (DNA): TGTGCCAGCAGCTTAGGTGGCGGCGAGCAGTACTTC. This encodes CASSLGGGEQYF.

The chain has TRBV19 and TRBJ1-2; a weak D match, TRBD1 (6 bases). The CDR3 spans 14 residues. The germline V gene encodes CDR1 LNHDA and CDR2 SQIVND (reference sequence). With 1 base removed from V and 6 bases from J, the gap between germline ends came to 12 bases. The CDR3 sequence: CASSIGRGLDGYTF. CDR3 in DNA: TGTGCCAGTAGTATAGGCCGGGGGCTGGATGGCTACACCTTC.

This clone was detected only once. The rearrangement uses TRBV19 and TRBJ1-1, with D unclear. The CDR3 consists of 12 residues. Deletions cut 8 bases from V and 3 bases from J, with 10 bases between. CDR1 LNHDA and CDR2 SQIVND come from the germline V gene (reference sequence). CDR3 region: CASAAGYTEAFF. In DNA, the CDR3 is TGTGCCAGTGCGGCCGGCTACACTGAAGCTTTCTTT.

CDR3 amino acids: CASSTNWWTGGYGYTF. Written as DNA, the CDR3 is TGTGCCAGTAGTACTAATTGGTGGACAGGGGGCTATGGCTACACCTTC. The rearrangement links TRBV19 to TRBJ1-2; 10 positions match TRBD1. V shed 4 bases and J 4 bases; nucleotides not matched to a gene: 9. Per the germline V gene, CDR1 is LNHDA and CDR2 is SQIVND (reference sequence). The CDR3 is made up of 16 amino acids.

The gene calls are TRBV2 and TRBJ1-1; D gene ambiguous. This CDR3 has 13 amino acids. Trimming left V 3 bases short and J 1 base short, with 6 bases between. Per germline, CDR1 SNHLY and CDR2 FYNNEI. CDR3 protein: CASSELENTEAFF. The CDR3 DNA follows: TGTGCCAGCAGTGAGTTAGAGAACACTGAAGCTTTCTTT.

V is TRBV4-3 and J is TRBJ1-3; D possibly corresponds to TRBD1 (5 bases). CDR1 is LGHNA and CDR2 is YSLEER in the germline V gene. V was shortened by 1 base and J by 11 bases, with 12 bases between the two germline ends. The CDR3 spans 13 residues. Here the CDR3 reads CASSQGAGNPIYF. The CDR3 DNA reads as TGCGCCAGCAGCCAAGGGGCAGGGAATCCCATATATTTT.

V and J are TRBV6-1 and TRBJ1-3; unclear D gene. This CDR3 region has 15 residues. The germline V and J ends were trimmed by 2 bases and 4 bases, with 12 bases remaining between them. Germline CDR1 MNHNS, CDR2 SASEGT. CDR3 in amino acids: CASSEWAGRGNTIYF. The DNA of the CDR3 is TGTGCCAGCAGTGAATGGGCAGGCAGAGGAAACACCATATATTTT.

The chain carries TRBV5-1 and TRBJ2-3; D not certain. CDR3 size: 15 residues. V gave up 3 bases and J gave up 6 bases, with 17 bases separating them. Germline V gene data show CDR1 as SGHRS and CDR2 as YFSETQ. The CDR3 DNA is TGCGCCAGCAGCTCGGGTGGGCCCCCGGAGGATACGCAGTATTTT. It yields the protein CASSSGGPPEDTQYF.

The gene calls are TRBV10-1 and TRBJ2-1, with D perhaps TRBD1 (5 bases). V lost 6 bases to trimming and J lost 1 base, with 13 bases between them. CDR1 and CDR2 from the germline V gene are WNHNN and SYGVQD (reference sequence). The CDR3 runs to 15 residues. CDR3 in DNA: TGCGCCAGCAGCCCCGTGGCAGGGTCCTACAATGAGCAGTTCTTC. Amino acids: CASSPVAGSYNEQFF.

The V call is TRBV5-1, the J call TRBJ1-2; perhaps TRBD1 as D (5 bases). The germline gives CDR1 SGHRS, CDR2 YFSETQ. The CDR3 length is 14 residues. Trimming removed 4 bases at V and 4 bases at J, with 14 bases between. The CDR3, as DNA: TGCGCCAGCAGCCCTGGGGCAGGGATCTATGGCTACACCTTC. Its translation is CASSPGAGIYGYTF. The variable domain in full, with the rest retrieved from reference TRBV5-1 and TRBJ1-2, is KAGVTQTPRYLIKTRGQQVTLSCSPISGHRSVSWYQQTPGQGLQFLFEYFSETQRNKGNFPGRFSGRQFSNSRSEMNVSTLELGDSALYLCASSPGAGIYGYTFGSGTRLTVV.

The chain employs TRBV9 and TRBJ2-7, with 10 bases aligning to TRBD1. The junction had 6 bases not matched to a gene; V was cut back by 0 bases and J by 6 bases. CDR1 is SGDLS, CDR2 YYNGEE, per germline. The CDR3 covers 15 residues. For the CDR3, the DNA is TGTGCCAGCAGCGTAGTAGGGGGACAGGGGTCCGAGCAGTACTTC. This gives the protein CASSVVGGQGSEQYF.

This chain uses TRBV4-1 with TRBJ1-5; a possible D gene is TRBD1 (6 bases). The CDR3 is made up of 14 amino acids. Looked up from germline, CDR1 is MGHRA and CDR2 is YSYEKL. V lost 5 bases, J lost 7 bases, and 15 bases lay in between. DNA for the CDR3: TGCGCCAGCAGCACCGCAGGGGCAAGACAGCCCCAGCATTTT. Its translation is CASSTAGARQPQHF.